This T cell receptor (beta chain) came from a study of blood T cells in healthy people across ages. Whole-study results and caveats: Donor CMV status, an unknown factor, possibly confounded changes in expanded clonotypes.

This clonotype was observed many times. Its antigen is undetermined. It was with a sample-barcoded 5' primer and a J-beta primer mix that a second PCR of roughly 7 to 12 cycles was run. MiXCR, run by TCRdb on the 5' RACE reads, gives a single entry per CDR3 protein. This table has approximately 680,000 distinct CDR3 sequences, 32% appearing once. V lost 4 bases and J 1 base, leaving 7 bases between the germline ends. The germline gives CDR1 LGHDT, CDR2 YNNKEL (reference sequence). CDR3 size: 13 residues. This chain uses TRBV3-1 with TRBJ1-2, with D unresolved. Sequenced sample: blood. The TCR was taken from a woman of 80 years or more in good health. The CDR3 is CASSPRVNYGYTF. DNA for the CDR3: TGTGCCAGCAGCCCTAGAGTTAACTATGGCTACACCTTC.